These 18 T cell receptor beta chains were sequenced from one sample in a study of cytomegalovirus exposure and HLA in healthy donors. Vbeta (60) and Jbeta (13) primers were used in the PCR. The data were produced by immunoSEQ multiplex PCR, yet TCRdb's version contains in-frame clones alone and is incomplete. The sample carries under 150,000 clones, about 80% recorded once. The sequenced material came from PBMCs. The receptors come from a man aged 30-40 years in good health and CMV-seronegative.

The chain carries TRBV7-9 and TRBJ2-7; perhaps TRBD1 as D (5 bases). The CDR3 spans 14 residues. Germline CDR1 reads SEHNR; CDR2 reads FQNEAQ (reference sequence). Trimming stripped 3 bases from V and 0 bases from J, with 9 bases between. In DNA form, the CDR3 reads TGTGCCAGCAGCTTGGGGCGTAGCTCCTACGAGCAGTACTTC. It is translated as CASSLGRSSYEQYF.

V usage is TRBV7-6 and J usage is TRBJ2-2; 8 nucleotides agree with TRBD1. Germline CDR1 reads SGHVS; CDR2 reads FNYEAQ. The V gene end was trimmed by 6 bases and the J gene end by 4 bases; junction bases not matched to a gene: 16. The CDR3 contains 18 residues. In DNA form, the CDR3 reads TGTGCCAGCAGGTTCGACAGGGGCTCTCCCGAAACCACCGGGGAGCTGTTTTTT. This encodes CASRFDRGSPETTGELFF. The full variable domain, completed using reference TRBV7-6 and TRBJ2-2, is GAGVSQSPRYKVTKRGQDVALRCDPISGHVSLYWYRQALGQGPEFLTYFNYEAQQDKSGLPNDRFSAERPEGSISTLTIQRTEQRDSAMYRCASRFDRGSPETTGELFFGEGSRLTVL.

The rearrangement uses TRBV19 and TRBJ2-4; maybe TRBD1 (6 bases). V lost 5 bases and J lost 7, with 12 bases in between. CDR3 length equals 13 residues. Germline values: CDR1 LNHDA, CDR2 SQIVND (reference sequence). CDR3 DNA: TGTGCCAGTAGTTCTACTGGGGGCAACATTCAGTACTTC. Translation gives CASSSTGGNIQYF.

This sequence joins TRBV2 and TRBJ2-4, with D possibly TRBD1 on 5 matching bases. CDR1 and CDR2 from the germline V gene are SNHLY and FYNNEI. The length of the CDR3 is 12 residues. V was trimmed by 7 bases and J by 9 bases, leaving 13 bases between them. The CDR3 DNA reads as TGTGCCAGCAAATCGGACATCGCCATTCAGTACTTC. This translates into CASKSDIAIQYF.

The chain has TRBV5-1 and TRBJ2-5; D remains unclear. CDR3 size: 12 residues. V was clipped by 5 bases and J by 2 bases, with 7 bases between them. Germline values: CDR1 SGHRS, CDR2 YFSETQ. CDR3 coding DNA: TGCGCCAGCAGTTTCAATCAAGAGACCCAGTACTTC. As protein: CASSFNQETQYF.

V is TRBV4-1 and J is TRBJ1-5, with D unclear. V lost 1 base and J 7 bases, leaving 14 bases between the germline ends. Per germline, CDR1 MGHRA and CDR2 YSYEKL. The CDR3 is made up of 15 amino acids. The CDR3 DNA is TGCGCCAGCAGCCAAGTCCAGGCAGCGGGGCAGCCCCAGCATTTT. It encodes CASSQVQAAGQPQHF.

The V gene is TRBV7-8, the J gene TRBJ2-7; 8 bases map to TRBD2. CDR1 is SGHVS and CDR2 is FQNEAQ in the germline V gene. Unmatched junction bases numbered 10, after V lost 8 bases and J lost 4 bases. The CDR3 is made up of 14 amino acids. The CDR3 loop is CASGPAGVEYEQYF. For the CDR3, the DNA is TGTGCCAGCGGTCCAGCGGGAGTCGAGTACGAGCAGTACTTC.

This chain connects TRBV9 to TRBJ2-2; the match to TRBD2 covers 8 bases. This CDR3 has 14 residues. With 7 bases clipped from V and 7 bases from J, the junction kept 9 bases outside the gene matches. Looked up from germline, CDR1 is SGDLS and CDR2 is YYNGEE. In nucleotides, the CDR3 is TGTGCCAGCTACCGTCGGGGGGGCCACGGGGAGCTGTTTTTT. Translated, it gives CASYRRGGHGELFF.

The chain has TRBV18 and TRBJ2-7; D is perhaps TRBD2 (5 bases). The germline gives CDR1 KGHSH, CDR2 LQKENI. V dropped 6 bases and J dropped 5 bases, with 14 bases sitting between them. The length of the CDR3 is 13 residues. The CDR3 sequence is CASSYVEGHEQYF. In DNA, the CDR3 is TGTGCCAGCTCTTACGTAGAGGGCCACGAGCAGTACTTC.

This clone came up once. The chain's CDR3 is CASSLQGATDTQYF. The CDR3 nucleotides are TGCGCCAGCAGCTTGCAGGGGGCCACAGATACGCAGTATTTT. This chain joins TRBV5-1 and TRBJ2-3; 8 bases align to TRBD1. The junction had 0 bases not matched to a gene; V was cut back by 1 base and J by 2 bases. In germline, CDR1 is SGHRS, CDR2 YFSETQ. The CDR3 is made up of 14 amino acids.

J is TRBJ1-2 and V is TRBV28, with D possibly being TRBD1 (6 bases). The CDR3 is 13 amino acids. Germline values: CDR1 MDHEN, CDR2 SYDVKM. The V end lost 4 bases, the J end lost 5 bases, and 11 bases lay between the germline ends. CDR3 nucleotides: TGTGCCAGCAGTTGGACAGCGGAATATGGCTACACCTTC. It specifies CASSWTAEYGYTF.

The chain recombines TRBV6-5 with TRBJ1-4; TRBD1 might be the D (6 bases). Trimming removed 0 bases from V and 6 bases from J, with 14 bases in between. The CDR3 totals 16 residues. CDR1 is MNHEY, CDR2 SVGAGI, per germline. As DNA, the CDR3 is TGTGCCAGCAGTTACTCGCCCGCAGGGGCTCATGAAAAACTGTTTTTT. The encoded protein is CASSYSPAGAHEKLFF.

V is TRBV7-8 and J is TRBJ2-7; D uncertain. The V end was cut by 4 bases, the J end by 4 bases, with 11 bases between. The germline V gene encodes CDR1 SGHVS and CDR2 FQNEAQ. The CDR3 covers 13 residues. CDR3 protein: CASSSPMTYEQYF. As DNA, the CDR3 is TGTGCCAGCAGCTCCCCTATGACTTACGAGCAGTACTTC.

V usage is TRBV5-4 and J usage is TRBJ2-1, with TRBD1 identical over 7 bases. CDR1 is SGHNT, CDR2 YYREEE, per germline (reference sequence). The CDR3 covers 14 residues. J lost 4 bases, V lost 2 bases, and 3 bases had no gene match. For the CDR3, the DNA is TGTGCCAGCAGCTTTGGGACAGCTTACAATGAGCAGTTCTTC. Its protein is CASSFGTAYNEQFF. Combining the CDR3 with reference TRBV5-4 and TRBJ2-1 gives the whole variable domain ETGVTQSPTHLIKTRGQQVTLRCSSQSGHNTVSWYQQALGQGPQFIFQYYREEENGRGNFPPRFSGLQFPNYSSELNVNALELDDSALYLCASSFGTAYNEQFFGPGTRLTVL.

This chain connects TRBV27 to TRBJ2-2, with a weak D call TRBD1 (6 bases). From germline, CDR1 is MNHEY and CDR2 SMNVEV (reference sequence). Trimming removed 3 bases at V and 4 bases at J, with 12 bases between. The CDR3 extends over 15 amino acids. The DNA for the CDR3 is TGTGCCAGCAGTTTTTACGGACAGTTCACCGGGGAGCTGTTTTTT. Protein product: CASSFYGQFTGELFF.

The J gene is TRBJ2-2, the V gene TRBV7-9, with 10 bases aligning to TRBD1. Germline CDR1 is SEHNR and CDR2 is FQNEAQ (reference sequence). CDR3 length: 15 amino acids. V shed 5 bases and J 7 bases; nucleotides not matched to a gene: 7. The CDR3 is CASSPWTGGNGELFF. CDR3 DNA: TGTGCCAGCAGCCCTTGGACAGGGGGTAACGGGGAGCTGTTTTTT.

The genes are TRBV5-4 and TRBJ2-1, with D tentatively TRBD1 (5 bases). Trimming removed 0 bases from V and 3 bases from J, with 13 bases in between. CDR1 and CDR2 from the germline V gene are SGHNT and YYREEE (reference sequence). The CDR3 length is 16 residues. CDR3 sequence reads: CASSLGGGAYYNEQFF. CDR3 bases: TGTGCCAGCAGCTTGGGAGGTGGGGCTTACTACAATGAGCAGTTCTTC. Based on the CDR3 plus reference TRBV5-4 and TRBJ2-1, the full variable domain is ETGVTQSPTHLIKTRGQQVTLRCSSQSGHNTVSWYQQALGQGPQFIFQYYREEENGRGNFPPRFSGLQFPNYSSELNVNALELDDSALYLCASSLGGGAYYNEQFFGPGTRLTVL.

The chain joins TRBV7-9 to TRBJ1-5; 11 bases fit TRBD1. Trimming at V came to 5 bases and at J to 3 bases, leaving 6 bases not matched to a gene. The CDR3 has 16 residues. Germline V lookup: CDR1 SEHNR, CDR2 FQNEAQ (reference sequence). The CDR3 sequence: CASSPWTGGDNQPQHF. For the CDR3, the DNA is TGTGCCAGCAGCCCATGGACAGGGGGCGACAATCAGCCCCAGCATTTT.